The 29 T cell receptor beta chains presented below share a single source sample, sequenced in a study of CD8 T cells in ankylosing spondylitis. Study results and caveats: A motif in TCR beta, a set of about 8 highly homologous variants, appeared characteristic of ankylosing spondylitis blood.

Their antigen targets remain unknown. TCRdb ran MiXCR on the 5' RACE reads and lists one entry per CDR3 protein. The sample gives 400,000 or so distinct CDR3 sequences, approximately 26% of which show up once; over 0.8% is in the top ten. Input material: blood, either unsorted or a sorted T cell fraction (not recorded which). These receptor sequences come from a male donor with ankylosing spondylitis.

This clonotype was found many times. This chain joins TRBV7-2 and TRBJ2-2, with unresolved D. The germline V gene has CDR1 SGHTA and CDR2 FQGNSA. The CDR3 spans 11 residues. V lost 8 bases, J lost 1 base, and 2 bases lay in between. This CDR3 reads CASGNTGELFF. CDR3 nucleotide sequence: TGTGCCAGCGGGAACACCGGGGAGCTGTTTTTT.

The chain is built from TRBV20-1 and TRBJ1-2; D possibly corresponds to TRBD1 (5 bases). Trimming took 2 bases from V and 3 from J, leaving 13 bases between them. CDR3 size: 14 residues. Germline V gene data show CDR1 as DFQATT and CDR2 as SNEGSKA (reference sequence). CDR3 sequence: CSARKTEEYYGYTF. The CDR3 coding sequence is TGCAGTGCTAGAAAGACAGAAGAATACTATGGCTACACCTTC.

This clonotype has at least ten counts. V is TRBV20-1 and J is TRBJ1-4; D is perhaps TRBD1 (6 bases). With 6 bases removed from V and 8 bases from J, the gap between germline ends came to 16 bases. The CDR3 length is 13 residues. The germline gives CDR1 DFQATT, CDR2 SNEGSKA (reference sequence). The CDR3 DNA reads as TGCAGTGCCCTTATTAGGGGGGGCGAAAAACTGTTTTTT. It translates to CSALIRGGEKLFF.

CDR3: CASSSLGGQVTGTEAFF. CDR3 nucleotide sequence: TGTGCCAGCAGCTCCCTTGGCGGTCAGGTGACGGGCACTGAAGCTTTCTTT. The chain joins TRBV7-6 to TRBJ1-1; D gene uncertain. The germline V gene has CDR1 SGHVS and CDR2 FNYEAQ. Trimming took 4 bases from V and 4 from J, leaving 22 bases between them. The CDR3 has 17 residues.

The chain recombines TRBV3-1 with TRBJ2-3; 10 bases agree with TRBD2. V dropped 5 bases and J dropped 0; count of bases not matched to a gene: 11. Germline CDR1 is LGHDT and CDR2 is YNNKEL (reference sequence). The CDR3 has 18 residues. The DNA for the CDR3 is TGTGCCAGCAGCTCCCGTCTACTAGCGGGACGTAGCACAGATACGCAGTATTTT. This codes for CASSSRLLAGRSTDTQYF.

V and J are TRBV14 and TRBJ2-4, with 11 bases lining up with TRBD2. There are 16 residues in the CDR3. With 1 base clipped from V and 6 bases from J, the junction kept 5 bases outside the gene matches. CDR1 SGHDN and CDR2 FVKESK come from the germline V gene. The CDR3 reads CASSQGSGLAGNIQYF. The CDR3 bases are TGTGCCAGCAGCCAAGGGTCCGGACTAGCGGGAAACATTCAGTACTTC.

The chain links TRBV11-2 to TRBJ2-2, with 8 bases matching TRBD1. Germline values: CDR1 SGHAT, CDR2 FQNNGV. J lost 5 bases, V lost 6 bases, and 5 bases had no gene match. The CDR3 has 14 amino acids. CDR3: CASRFNRGTGELFF. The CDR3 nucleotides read TGTGCCAGCAGGTTTAACAGGGGGACCGGGGAGCTGTTTTTT.

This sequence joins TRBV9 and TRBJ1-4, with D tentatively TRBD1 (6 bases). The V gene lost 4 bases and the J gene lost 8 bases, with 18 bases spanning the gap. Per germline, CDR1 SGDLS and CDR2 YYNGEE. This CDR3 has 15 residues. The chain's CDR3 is CASSKRERQAEKLFF. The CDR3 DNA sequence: TGTGCCAGCAGCAAAAGAGAGCGACAGGCGGAAAAACTGTTTTTT.

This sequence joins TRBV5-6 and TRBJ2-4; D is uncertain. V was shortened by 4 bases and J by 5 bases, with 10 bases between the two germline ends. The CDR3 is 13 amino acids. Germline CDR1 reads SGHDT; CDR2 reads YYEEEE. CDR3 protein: CASSPGVENIQYF. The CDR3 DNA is TGTGCCAGCAGCCCCGGCGTGGAAAACATTCAGTACTTC.

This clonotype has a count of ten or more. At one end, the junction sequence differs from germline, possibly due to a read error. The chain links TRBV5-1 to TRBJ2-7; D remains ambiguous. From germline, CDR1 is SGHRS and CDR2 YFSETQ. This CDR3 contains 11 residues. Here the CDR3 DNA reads TGTGCCAGCAGCTTAGGCTACGAGCAGTACTTC. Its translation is CASSLGYEQYF.

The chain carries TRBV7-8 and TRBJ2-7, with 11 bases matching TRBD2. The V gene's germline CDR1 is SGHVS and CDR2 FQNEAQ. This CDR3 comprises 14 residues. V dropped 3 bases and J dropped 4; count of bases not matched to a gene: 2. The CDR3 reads CASSLGLAEYEQYV. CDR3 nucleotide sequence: TGTGCCAGCAGCTTGGGACTAGCGGAATACGAGCAGTACGTC.

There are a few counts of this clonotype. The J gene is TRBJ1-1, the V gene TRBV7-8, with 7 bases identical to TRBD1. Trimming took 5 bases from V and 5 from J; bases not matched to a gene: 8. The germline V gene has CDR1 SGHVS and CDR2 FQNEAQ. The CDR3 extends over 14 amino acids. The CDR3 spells CASSRSTGLTEAFF. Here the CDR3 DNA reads TGTGCCAGCAGCCGCTCGACAGGGTTGACTGAAGCTTTCTTT.

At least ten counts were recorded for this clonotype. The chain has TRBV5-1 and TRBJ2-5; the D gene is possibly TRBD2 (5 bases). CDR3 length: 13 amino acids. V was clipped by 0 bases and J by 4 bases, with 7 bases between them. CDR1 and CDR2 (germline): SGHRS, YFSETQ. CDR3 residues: CASSLELVETQYF. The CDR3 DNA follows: TGCGCCAGCAGCTTGGAACTAGTAGAGACCCAGTACTTC. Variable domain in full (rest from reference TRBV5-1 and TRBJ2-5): KAGVTQTPRYLIKTRGQQVTLSCSPISGHRSVSWYQQTPGQGLQFLFEYFSETQRNKGNFPGRFSGRQFSNSRSEMNVSTLELGDSALYLCASSLELVETQYFGPGTRLLVL.

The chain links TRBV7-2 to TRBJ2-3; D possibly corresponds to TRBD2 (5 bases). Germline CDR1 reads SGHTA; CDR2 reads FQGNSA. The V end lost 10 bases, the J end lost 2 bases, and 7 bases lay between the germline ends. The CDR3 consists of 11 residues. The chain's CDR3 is CAKEVTDTQYF. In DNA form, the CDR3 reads TGTGCCAAGGAGGTCACAGATACGCAGTATTTT. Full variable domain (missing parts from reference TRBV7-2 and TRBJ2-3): GAGVSQSPSNKVTEKGKDVELRCDPISGHTALYWYRQSLGQGLEFLIYFQGNSAPDKSGLPSDRFSAERTGGSVSTLTIQRTQQEDSAVYLCAKEVTDTQYFGPGTRLTVL.

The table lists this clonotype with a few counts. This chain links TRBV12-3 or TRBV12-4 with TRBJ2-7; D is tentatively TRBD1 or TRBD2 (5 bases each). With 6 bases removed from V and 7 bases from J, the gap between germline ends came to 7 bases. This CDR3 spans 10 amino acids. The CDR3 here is CASRGREQYF. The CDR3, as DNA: TGTGCCAGCAGGGGACGTGAGCAGTACTTC.

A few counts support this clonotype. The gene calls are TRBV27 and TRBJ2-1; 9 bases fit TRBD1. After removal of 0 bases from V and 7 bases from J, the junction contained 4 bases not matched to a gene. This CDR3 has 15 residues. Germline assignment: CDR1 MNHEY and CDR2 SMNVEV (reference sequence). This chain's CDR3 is CASSLSGTGPNEQFF. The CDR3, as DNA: TGTGCCAGCAGTTTATCCGGGACAGGGCCGAATGAGCAGTTCTTC.

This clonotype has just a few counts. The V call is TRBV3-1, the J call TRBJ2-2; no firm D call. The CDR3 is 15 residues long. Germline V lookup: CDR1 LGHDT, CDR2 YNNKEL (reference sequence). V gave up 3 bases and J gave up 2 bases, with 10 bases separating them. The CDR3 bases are TGTGCCAGCAGCCATACTACGGCAAACACCGGGGAGCTGTTTTTT. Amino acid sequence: CASSHTTANTGELFF.

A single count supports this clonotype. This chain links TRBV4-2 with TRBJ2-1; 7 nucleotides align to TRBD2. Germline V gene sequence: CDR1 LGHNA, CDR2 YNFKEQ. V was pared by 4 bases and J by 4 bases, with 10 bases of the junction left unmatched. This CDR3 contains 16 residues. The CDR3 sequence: CASSPMRLAAYNEQFF. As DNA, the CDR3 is TGTGCCAGCAGCCCGATGAGGCTAGCGGCTTACAATGAGCAGTTCTTC.

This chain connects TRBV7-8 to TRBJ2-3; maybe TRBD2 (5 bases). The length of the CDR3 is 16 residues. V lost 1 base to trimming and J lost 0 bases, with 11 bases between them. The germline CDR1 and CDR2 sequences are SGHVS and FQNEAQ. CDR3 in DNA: TGTGCCAGCAGCTTAGGGCTAGGACTTAGCACAGATACGCAGTATTTT. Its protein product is CASSLGLGLSTDTQYF.

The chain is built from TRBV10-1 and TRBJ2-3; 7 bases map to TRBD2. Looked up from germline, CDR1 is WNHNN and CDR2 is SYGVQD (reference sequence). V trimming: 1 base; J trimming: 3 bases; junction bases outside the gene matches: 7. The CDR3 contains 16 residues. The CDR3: CASSELQAGDTDTQYF. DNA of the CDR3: TGCGCCAGCAGTGAGTTGCAGGCGGGAGATACAGATACGCAGTATTTT.

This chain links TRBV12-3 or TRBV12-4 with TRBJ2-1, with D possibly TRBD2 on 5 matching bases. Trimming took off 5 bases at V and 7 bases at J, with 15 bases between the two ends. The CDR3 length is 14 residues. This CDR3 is CASSPLFTGNEQFF. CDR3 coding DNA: TGTGCCAGCAGTCCCCTCTTCACGGGGAATGAGCAGTTCTTC.

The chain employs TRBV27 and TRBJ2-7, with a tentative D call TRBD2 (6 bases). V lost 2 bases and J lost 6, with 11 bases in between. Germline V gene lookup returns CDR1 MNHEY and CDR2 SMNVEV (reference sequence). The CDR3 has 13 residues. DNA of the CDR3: TGTGCCAGCAGTTTAGGGGTGGGGGGCGAGCAGTACTTC. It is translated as CASSLGVGGEQYF.

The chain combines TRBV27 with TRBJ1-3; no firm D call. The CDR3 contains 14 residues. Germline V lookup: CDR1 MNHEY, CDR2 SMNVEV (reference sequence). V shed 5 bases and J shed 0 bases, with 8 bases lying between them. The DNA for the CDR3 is TGTGCCAGCAGTAAACAGTACTCTGGAAACACCATATATTTT. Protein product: CASSKQYSGNTIYF.

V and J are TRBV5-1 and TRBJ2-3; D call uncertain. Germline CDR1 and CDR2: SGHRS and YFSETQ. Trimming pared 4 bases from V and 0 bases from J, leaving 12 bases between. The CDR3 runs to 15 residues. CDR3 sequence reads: CASSPDTFSTDTQYF. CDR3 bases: TGCGCCAGCAGCCCTGACACCTTTAGCACAGATACGCAGTATTTT.

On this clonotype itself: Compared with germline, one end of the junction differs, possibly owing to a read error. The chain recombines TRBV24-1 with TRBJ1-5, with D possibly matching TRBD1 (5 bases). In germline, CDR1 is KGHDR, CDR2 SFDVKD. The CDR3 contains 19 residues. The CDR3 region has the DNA TGTGCCACCAGTGATTTACAATTCCAACAGGCTCTAGGGGATCAGTCCCAGCATTTT. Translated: CATSDLQFQQALGDQSQHF.

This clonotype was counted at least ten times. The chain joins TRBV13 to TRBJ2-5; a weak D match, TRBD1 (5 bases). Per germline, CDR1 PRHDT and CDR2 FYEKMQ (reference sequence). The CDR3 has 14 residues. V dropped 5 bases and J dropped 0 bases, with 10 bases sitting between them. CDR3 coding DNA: TGTGCCAGCAGCAAATACAGGAACCAAGAGACCCAGTACTTC. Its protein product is CASSKYRNQETQYF. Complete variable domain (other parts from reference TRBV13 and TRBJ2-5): AAGVIQSPRHLIKEKRETATLKCYPIPRHDTVYWYQQGPGQDPQFLISFYEKMQSDKGSIPDRFSAQQFSDYHSELNMSSLELGDSALYFCASSKYRNQETQYFGPGTRLLVL.

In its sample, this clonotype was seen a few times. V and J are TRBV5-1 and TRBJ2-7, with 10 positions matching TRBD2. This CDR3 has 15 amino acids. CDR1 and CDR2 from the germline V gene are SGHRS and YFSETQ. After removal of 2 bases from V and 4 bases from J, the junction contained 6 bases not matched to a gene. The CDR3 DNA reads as TGCGCCAGCAGCTTTGGACTAGCGGATGTGTACGAGCAGTACTTC. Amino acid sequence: CASSFGLADVYEQYF.

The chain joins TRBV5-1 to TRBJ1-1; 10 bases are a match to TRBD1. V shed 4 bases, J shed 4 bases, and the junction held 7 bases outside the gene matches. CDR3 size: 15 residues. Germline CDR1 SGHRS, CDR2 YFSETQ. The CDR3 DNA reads TGCGCCAGCAGCCCCAGGGACAGGGGATTCACTGAAGCTTTCTTT. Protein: CASSPRDRGFTEAFF.

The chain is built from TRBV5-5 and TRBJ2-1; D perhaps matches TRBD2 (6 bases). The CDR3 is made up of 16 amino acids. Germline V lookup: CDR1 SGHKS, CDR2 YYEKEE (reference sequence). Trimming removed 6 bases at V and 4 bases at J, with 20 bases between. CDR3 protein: CASTLSDSGTYNEQFF. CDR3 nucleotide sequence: TGTGCCAGCACCCTTTCCGATAGCGGAACTTACAATGAGCAGTTCTTC.